This TCR beta chain was found in a study of response to subunit inactivated influenza vaccine. A few counts support this clonotype. The CDR3 contains 12 residues. Trimming stripped 5 bases from V and 5 bases from J, with 7 bases between. CDR1 and CDR2 (germline): SGHNT, YENEEA. One entry per CDR3 protein results from TCRdb running MiXCR on the RT-PCR reads. The repertoire consists of approximately 500,000 distinct CDR3 sequences, with around 21% occurring once and the leading ten covering under 3.5%. The sample also formed part of further work on T cells expressing NK-cell markers. That paper notes: For TCR beta, cDNA was produced by 5'RACE template switching with UMIs.

This sample comprised CD4+ T cells sorted from PBMCs, obtained 11 to 12 days after vaccination. The chain uses TRBV11-3 and TRBJ2-1; D is uncertain. The TCR was taken from a man aged 50 or older who received an inactivated influenza vaccine. The CDR3 region has the DNA TGTGCCAGCAGCCGGGTTGACAATGAGCAGTTCTTC. Translated: CASSRVDNEQFF. Supplemented by reference TRBV11-3 and TRBJ2-1, the full variable domain reads EAGVVQSPRYKIIEKKQPVAFWCNPISGHNTLYWYLQNLGQGPELLIRYENEEAVDDSQLPKDRFSAERLKGVDSTLKIQPAELGDSAVYLCASSRVDNEQFFGPGTRLTVL.